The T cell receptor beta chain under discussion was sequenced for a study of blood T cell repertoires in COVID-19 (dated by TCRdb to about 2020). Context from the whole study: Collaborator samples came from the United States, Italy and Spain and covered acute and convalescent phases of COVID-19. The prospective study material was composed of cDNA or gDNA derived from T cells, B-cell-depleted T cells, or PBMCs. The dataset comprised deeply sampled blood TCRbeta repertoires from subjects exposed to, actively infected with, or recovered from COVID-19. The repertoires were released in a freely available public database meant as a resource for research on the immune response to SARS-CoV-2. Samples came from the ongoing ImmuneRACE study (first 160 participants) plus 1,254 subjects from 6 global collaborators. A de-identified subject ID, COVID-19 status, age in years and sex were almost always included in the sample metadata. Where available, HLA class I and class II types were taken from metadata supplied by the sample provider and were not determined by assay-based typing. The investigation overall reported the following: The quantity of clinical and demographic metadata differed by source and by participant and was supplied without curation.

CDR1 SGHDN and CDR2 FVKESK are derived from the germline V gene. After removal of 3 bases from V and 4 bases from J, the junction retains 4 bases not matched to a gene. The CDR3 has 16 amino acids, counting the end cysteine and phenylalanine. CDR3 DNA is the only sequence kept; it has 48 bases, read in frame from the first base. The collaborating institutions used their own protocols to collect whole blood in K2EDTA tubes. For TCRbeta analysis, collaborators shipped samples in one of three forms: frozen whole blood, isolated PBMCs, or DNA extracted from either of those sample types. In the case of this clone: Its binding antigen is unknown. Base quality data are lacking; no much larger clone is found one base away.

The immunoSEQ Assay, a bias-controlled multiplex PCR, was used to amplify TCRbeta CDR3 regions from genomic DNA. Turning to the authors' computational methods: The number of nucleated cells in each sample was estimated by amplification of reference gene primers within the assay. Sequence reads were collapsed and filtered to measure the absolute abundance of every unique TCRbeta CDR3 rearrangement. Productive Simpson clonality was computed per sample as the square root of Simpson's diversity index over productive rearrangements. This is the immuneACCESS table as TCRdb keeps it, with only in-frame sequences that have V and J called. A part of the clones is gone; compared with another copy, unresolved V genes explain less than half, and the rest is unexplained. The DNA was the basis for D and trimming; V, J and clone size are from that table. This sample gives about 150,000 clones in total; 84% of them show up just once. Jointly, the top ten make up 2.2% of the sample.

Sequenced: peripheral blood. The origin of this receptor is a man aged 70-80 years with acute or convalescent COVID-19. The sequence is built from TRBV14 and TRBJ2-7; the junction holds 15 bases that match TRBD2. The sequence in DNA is TGTGCCAGCAGCCACCCGGGACTAGCGGGAGGTTACGAGCAGTACTTC. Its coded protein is CASSHPGLAGGYEQYF.